The clone carrying this T cell receptor (beta chain) was recorded a few times. The data stem from a study of cytomegalovirus exposure and HLA in healthy donors. Germline CDR1 and CDR2: WNHNN and SYGVQD (reference sequence). This CDR3 contains 14 residues. The germline V and J ends were trimmed by 2 bases and 7 bases, with 11 bases remaining between them. Both 60 Vbeta primers and 13 Jbeta primers went into the PCR. Clones were read by immunoSEQ multiplex PCR, and TCRdb kept only the in-frame ones, dropping some. Counted here are 95,000 to 150,000 clones, around 65% occurring once; the ten biggest clones make up less than 2%.

The origin of this receptor is a man between 18 and 29 years old in good health and CMV-seronegative. The rearrangement links TRBV10-1 to TRBJ1-4; tentative D call: TRBD1 (5 bases). Specimen: PBMCs. CDR3 protein: CASSEKGLTEKLFF. CDR3 nucleotides: TGCGCCAGCAGTGAGAAGGGGTTGACTGAAAAACTGTTTTTT.